This TCR beta chain was obtained from a study of beta chain features in type 1 diabetes. The investigators reverse transcribed all of the isolated RNA, so they sequenced expressed TCRB transcripts. The table came from immunoSEQ multiplex PCR; TCRdb's copy has only in-frame clones and leaves some out. The sample comprises 900,000 or so clones, roughly 15% of which are singletons, and about 0.025% rests with the top ten. V lost 0 bases and J 6 bases, leaving 19 bases between the germline ends. Germline V gene lookup returns CDR1 SGHDT and CDR2 YYEEEE. The CDR3 is 16 amino acids. Sequencing was performed on naive CD4+ T cells from blood. This receptor was obtained from a woman between 18 and 29 years old in good health. The V and J genes are TRBV5-6 and TRBJ2-7; tentative D call: TRBD2 (7 bases). CDR3 in DNA: TGTGCCAGCAGCTTGGGGACAGCGGGATCTTGGGGCGAGCAGTACTTC. Its protein is CASSLGTAGSWGEQYF.